This TCR beta chain was observed in a study of spatial heterogeneity in lung cancer. Study-level points and caveats: In tumor T cells, estimated coverage reached roughly 6.8% for alpha chains and 13% for beta chains. Of the expanded TCRs, ubiquitous and regional counts tracked the counts of ubiquitous and regional nonsynonymous mutations, respectively. Expanded alpha and beta TCR counts within tumors tracked tumor mutation counts.

One entry per CDR3 protein, called by TCRdb with MiXCR from the 5' RACE reads. Found here are about 9,500 distinct CDR3 sequences, roughly an eighth of them singletons; the top ten hold 13% to 15%. Time point in this sample: sample taken at primary tumor resection. Donors were over 70 untreated early-stage non-small cell lung cancer patients. This clonotype appeared many times. No antigen is known for it. CDR3 length equals 16 residues. Germline CDR1 MNHNY, CDR2 SVGAGI (reference sequence). Trimming took 6 bases from V and 0 from J, leaving 15 bases between them. The sample here was lung tumor tissue, taken at surgery. J is TRBJ2-1 and V is TRBV6-6; D is undetermined. The receptor was isolated from a male donor with early-stage non-small cell lung cancer. This CDR3 reads CASSHYLQSSYNEQFF. CDR3 sequence (DNA): TGTGCCAGCAGCCACTATCTTCAGAGCTCCTACAATGAGCAGTTCTTC.